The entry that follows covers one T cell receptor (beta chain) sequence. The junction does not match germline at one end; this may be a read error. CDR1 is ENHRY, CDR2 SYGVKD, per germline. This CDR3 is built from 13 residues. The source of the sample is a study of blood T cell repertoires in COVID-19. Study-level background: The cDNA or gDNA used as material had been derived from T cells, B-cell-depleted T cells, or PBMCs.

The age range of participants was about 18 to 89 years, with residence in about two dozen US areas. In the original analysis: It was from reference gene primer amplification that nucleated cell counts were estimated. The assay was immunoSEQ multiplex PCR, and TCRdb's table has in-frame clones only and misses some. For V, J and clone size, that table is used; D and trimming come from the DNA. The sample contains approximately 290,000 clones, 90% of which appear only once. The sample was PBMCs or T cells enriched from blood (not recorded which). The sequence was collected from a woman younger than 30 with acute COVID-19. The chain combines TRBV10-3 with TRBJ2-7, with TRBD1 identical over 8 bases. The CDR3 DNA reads TGTGCCAGCAGTGAGGGCAGGGGGCGCGAGCAGTACTTC. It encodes CASSEGRGREQYF.